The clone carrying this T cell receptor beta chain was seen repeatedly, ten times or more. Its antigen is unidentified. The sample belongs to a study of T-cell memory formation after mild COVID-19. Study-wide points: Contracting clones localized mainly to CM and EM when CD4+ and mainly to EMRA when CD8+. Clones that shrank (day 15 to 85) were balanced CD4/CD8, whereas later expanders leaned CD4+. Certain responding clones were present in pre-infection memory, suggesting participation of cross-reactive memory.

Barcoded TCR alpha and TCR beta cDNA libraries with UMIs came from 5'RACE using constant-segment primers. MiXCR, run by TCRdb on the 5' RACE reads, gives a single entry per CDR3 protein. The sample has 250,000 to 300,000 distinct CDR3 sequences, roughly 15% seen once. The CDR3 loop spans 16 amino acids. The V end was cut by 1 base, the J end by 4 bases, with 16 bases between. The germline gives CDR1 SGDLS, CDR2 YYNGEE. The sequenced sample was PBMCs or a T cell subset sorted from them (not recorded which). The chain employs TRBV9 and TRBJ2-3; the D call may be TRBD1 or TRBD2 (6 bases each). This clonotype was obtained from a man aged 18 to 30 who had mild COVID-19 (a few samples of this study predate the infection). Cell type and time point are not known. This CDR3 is CASSVFPGEVADTQYF. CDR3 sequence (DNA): TGTGCCAGCAGCGTATTCCCAGGGGAGGTTGCAGATACGCAGTATTTT.